Given below is one T cell receptor beta chain in context. This clonotype is medium-sized (0.01 to 0.1%) in its sample. Its antigen is not yet known. No base-level quality is on record; no much larger clone is a single base apart. This sample was included in a study. Including cysteine and phenylalanine, the CDR3 has 14 amino acids. This entry keeps only the CDR3 DNA: 42 bases, framed from base 1. The germline V and J ends show losses of 4 bases and 6 bases respectively, and no gene match explains 5 bases of the junction. Taken from the germline V gene, the CDR1 and CDR2 loops are MNHEY and SVGEGT. TCRdb records Illumina MiSeq as the sequencer. TCRdb reran the public reads through fastp at Q25 and MiXCR, keeping productive beta chains. Rows with a matching CDR3 protein are joined into one entry that keeps the most common DNA and genes. Here the sample has about 4,100 distinct CDR3 sequences; about 11% occur a single time. The ten largest clones take up more than 10% of the sample.

Input material: CD4+ T cells from synovial fluid. The V and J genes are TRBV6-2 or TRBV6-3 and TRBJ2-7; 11 central bases correspond to TRBD2. This sequence originates from a human donor with rheumatoid arthritis. The nucleotide sequence is TGTGCCAGCAGTTTAGCGGGAGGGCTAAGCGAGCAGTACTTC. This translates into CASSLAGGLSEQYF.